The 19 T cell receptor beta chains reported below all come from one sample, sequenced in a study of blood T cell repertoires in COVID-19. Here immunoSEQ multiplex PCR was the method, and the copy in TCRdb shows in-frame clones only, minus some. The sample consists of about 89,000 clones, about 74% of them appearing once. The sequencing input was peripheral blood. These receptors came from a human donor in a cohort sampled during active COVID-19.

This clone has a single count. The chain is built from TRBV29-1 and TRBJ1-1; no firm D call. Germline lookup yields CDR1 SQVTM and CDR2 ANQGSEA. Trimming cost V 4 bases and J 3 bases, with 6 bases left between them. This CDR3 has 11 residues. The CDR3 bases are TGCAGCGTTGTATTCGACACTGAAGCTTTCTTT. Translated: CSVVFDTEAFF.

This chain links TRBV3-1 (or the pseudogene TRBV3-2) with TRBJ2-6; 7 bases map to TRBD1. CDR1 is LGHDT and CDR2 is YNNKEL in the germline V gene (reference sequence). CDR3 length: 20 residues. V was clipped by 3 bases and J by 0 bases; unmatched bases: 14. The DNA of the CDR3 is TGTGCCAGCAGCCAGGACCCCCCGGGACAGAGGAACTCTGGGGCCAACGTCCTGACTTTC. Its protein product is CASSQDPPGQRNSGANVLTF.

The chain uses TRBV5-1 and TRBJ2-1; 9 bases match TRBD2. The CDR3 length is 15 residues. Germline V gene data show CDR1 as SGHRS and CDR2 as YFSETQ. Losses at the gene ends were 4 bases for V and 4 bases for J; bases not matched to a gene: 6. The CDR3 here is CASSEAGGLYNEQFF. The CDR3 coding sequence is TGCGCCAGCAGCGAAGCGGGAGGACTATACAATGAGCAGTTCTTC.

The chain uses TRBV7-2 and TRBJ2-1, with D possibly TRBD2 on 6 matching bases. Trimming pared 7 bases from V and 8 bases from J, leaving 12 bases between. This CDR3 has 12 amino acids. Germline V lookup: CDR1 SGHTA, CDR2 FQGNSA. CDR3 loop: CASTGLFDEQFF. The DNA of the CDR3 is TGTGCCAGCACCGGACTATTCGATGAGCAGTTCTTC.

The V call is TRBV5-1, the J call TRBJ2-3, with D possibly TRBD2 on 6 matching bases. Deletions cut 0 bases from V and 1 base from J, with 15 bases between. Germline values: CDR1 SGHRS, CDR2 YFSETQ. The CDR3 is 17 residues long. CDR3 nucleotide sequence: TGCGCCAGCAGCTTGGGAAGCGGGTCTAGGGGCACAGATACGCAGTATTTT. It encodes CASSLGSGSRGTDTQYF.

The rearrangement links TRBV2 to TRBJ2-7; 9 nucleotides match TRBD1. V lost 3 bases to trimming and J lost 3 bases; unmatched junction nucleotides: 12. CDR1 is SNHLY and CDR2 is FYNNEI in the germline V gene. This CDR3 comprises 17 residues. The CDR3 spells CASSDRGWGTGSYEQYF. The DNA for the CDR3 is TGTGCCAGCAGTGACAGGGGGTGGGGGACAGGGAGCTACGAGCAGTACTTC.

This chain links TRBV9 with TRBJ2-2; 7 positions agree with TRBD2. Germline V gives CDR1 SGDLS, CDR2 YYNGEE. V was pared by 0 bases and J by 4 bases, with 12 bases of the junction left unmatched. The CDR3 has 18 amino acids. The CDR3 reads CASSVEPSAGVGTGELFF. In DNA, the CDR3 is TGTGCCAGCAGCGTAGAGCCCTCGGCGGGAGTGGGCACCGGGGAGCTGTTTTTT.

The J gene is TRBJ2-1, the V gene TRBV24-1; 10 nucleotides agree with TRBD2. Trimming cost V 6 bases and J 3 bases; bases outside gene matches: 4. This CDR3 spans 15 amino acids. The V gene's germline CDR1 is KGHDR and CDR2 SFDVKD. The CDR3 loop reads CATSKAGGYYNEQFF. As DNA, the CDR3 is TGTGCCACCAGTAAAGCGGGAGGGTACTACAATGAGCAGTTCTTC.

This clone was observed a few times. The V and J genes are TRBV21-1 and TRBJ1-5. TRBV21-1 is a pseudogene. The CDR3 runs to 17 residues. The chain's CDR3 is CASSGCWRGRGAQPQHF. Here the CDR3 DNA reads TGTGCCAGCAGCGGGTGTTGGAGGGGAAGAGGCGCTCAGCCCCAGCATTTT.

Written as DNA, the CDR3 is TGCGCCAGCAGCCGGGGTGGGGGCTCAGATACGCAGTATTTT. Encoded protein: CASSRGGGSDTQYF. The chain couples TRBV4-1 to TRBJ2-3, with a tentative D call TRBD1 (6 bases). The CDR3 consists of 14 residues. The germline CDR1 and CDR2 sequences are MGHRA and YSYEKL. V dropped 4 bases and J dropped 4 bases, with 12 bases sitting between them.

The table lists this clone with a count of one. V and J are TRBV9 and TRBJ1-6, with a tentative D call TRBD1 (5 bases). Germline V lookup: CDR1 SGDLS, CDR2 YYNGEE. CDR3 length: 16 amino acids. V lost 2 bases to trimming and J lost 7 bases, with 16 bases between them. CDR3 residues: CASSVSAGLINSPLHF. The DNA for the CDR3 is TGTGCCAGCAGCGTTTCGGCAGGGCTTATCAATTCACCCCTCCACTTT.

This chain joins TRBV7-2 and TRBJ1-5, with a weak D call TRBD1 (6 bases). Trimming shortened V by 4 bases and J by 2 bases, and 9 bases separated the two germline ends. The CDR3 consists of 14 residues. Germline loops: CDR1 SGHTA, CDR2 FQGNSA. CDR3 residues: CASSSGDGNQPQHF. In nucleotides, the CDR3 is TGTGCCAGCAGCTCAGGGGACGGCAATCAGCCCCAGCATTTT.

This chain joins TRBV7-9 and TRBJ2-3, with 10 bases fitting TRBD2. The V segment lost 1 base and the J segment 6 bases; nucleotides outside the gene matches: 7. The CDR3 covers 16 residues. Looked up from germline, CDR1 is SEHNR and CDR2 is FQNEAQ (reference sequence). This CDR3 is CASSLGLAGVSDTQYF. CDR3 nucleotides: TGTGCCAGCAGCTTAGGGCTAGCGGGAGTGTCGGATACGCAGTATTTT. The variable domain in full, with the rest retrieved from reference TRBV7-9 and TRBJ2-3, is DTGVSQNPRHKITKRGQNVTFRCDPISEHNRLYWYRQTLGQGPEFLTYFQNEAQLEKSRLLSDRFSAERPKGSFSTLEIQRTEQGDSAMYLCASSLGLAGVSDTQYFGPGTRLTVL.

This clone was detected only once. The V call is TRBV23-1, the J call TRBJ2-1; 7 nucleotides agree with TRBD2. TRBV23-1 is assigned to the ORF class and has an uncertain function. V lost 4 bases, J lost 15 bases, and 12 bases stayed unmatched. The CDR3 sequence is 13 residues long. CDR3 sequence (DNA): TGCGCCAGCAGTCGTTATGTTAGCGGGTTCCCGTTCTTC. This sequence encodes CASSRYVSGFPFF.

The chain combines TRBV4-1 with TRBJ2-7; the D gene is possibly TRBD1 (5 bases). The V end was cut by 4 bases, the J end by 6 bases, with 22 bases between. The germline V gene has CDR1 MGHRA and CDR2 YSYEKL. The CDR3 has 16 residues. The CDR3 bases are TGCGCCAGCAGCCCCAACAGGAACCTAGAATTGGGCGAGCAGTACTTC. Its protein product is CASSPNRNLELGEQYF.

The genes are TRBV7-9 and TRBJ2-7; no definite D call. Germline loops: CDR1 SEHNR, CDR2 FQNEAQ (reference sequence). The CDR3 loop spans 13 amino acids. V was cut by 5 bases and J by 4 bases, with 12 bases left in between. The CDR3 DNA reads TGTGCCAGCAGCCGAGTCAACTCATACGAGCAGTACTTC. Translation gives CASSRVNSYEQYF. Looking up the rest from reference TRBV7-9 and TRBJ2-7 gives the full variable domain: DTGVSQNPRHKITKRGQNVTFRCDPISEHNRLYWYRQTLGQGPEFLTYFQNEAQLEKSRLLSDRFSAERPKGSFSTLEIQRTEQGDSAMYLCASSRVNSYEQYFGPGTRLTVT.

This clone has just one count. The V call is TRBV27, the J call TRBJ2-7; 9 bases match TRBD1. Per germline, CDR1 MNHEY and CDR2 SMNVEV (reference sequence). The CDR3 is 13 amino acids. V was clipped by 9 bases and J by 5 bases; unmatched bases: 8. The CDR3 region is CASRGQGSHEQYF. The CDR3 DNA follows: TGTGCCAGTCGGGGACAGGGATCGCACGAGCAGTACTTC.

V is TRBV11-2 and J is TRBJ2-7; D not resolved. The CDR3 totals 14 residues. With 2 bases removed from V and 4 bases from J, the gap between germline ends came to 12 bases. Looked up from germline, CDR1 is SGHAT and CDR2 is FQNNGV. CDR3 DNA: TGTGCCAGCAGCTTATTCCCTAGTGGGTACGAGCAGTACTTC. Translated, it gives CASSLFPSGYEQYF.

This rearrangement joins TRBV7-9 to TRBJ2-1, with a tentative D call TRBD1 (5 bases). Germline assignment: CDR1 SEHNR and CDR2 FQNEAQ (reference sequence). The length of the CDR3 is 13 residues. V shed 0 bases and J shed 6 bases, with 6 bases lying between them. The CDR3 region has the DNA TGTGCCAGCAGCTTAGCAGGGGTCAATGAGCAGTTCTTC. Amino acids: CASSLAGVNEQFF.